A selection of T cell receptor beta chains follows, all from one sample in a study of post-analysis software for immune sequencing data. TCRdb used MiXCR to reprocess the PCR reads, holding one entry per CDR3 protein. The sample shows 750,000 to 950,000 distinct CDR3 sequences, around 50% of them seen only once. The specimen was blood. The receptors shown here come from a girl aged 10 to 17 with multiple sclerosis. The CDR3 runs from the conserved cysteine through the conserved F or W. D genes are given only for firm matches. Size values are once, few and many counts, or a class for expanded clones, and some rows have none.

j_call: TRBJ1-2
clone_size: NA
v_call: TRBV9
d_call: NA
cdr3_nt: TGTACCAGCAGCGTAGGGGGGACACGCATGAACTATGGCTACACCTTC
cdr3_aa: CTSSVGGTRMNYGYTF

j_call: TRBJ1-6
clone_size: few
v_call: TRBV5-1
d_call: NA
cdr3_nt: TGCGCCAGCAGCTTGGGGACAGTCGGAAATTCACCCCTCCACTTT
cdr3_aa: CASSLGTVGNSPLHF

j_call: TRBJ2-7
clone_size: NA
v_call: TRBV20-1
d_call: TRBD2
cdr3_nt: TGCAGTGCTATCCGAAGCGGGAGGGCCCGCAACGAGCAGTACTTC
cdr3_aa: CSAIRSGRARNEQYF

j_call: TRBJ2-1
clone_size: NA
v_call: TRBV10-1
d_call: TRBD2
cdr3_nt: TGCGCCAGCGGGACTAGCGGGAGGGATGAGCAGTTCTTC
cdr3_aa: CASGTSGRDEQFF

j_call: TRBJ1-1
clone_size: NA
v_call: TRBV9
d_call: NA
cdr3_nt: TGTGCCAGCAGCTCCTCTGTGAGAACGAACACTGAAGCTTTCTTT
cdr3_aa: CASSSSVRTNTEAFF

j_call: TRBJ1-5
clone_size: NA
v_call: TRBV6-6
d_call: TRBD1
cdr3_nt: TGTGCCAGCACTCGGGACAGGGGATTTCAGCCCCAGCATTTT
cdr3_aa: CASTRDRGFQPQHF

j_call: TRBJ1-1
clone_size: NA
v_call: TRBV20-1
d_call: NA
cdr3_nt: TGCAGTGCTAGAGATGAAGGGCTGAGCACTGAAGCTTTCTTT
cdr3_aa: CSARDEGLSTEAFF

j_call: TRBJ2-1
clone_size: NA
v_call: TRBV7-9
d_call: NA
cdr3_nt: TGTGCCAGCAGCCAGTGGGGGGAAGGCGAGCAGTTCTTC
cdr3_aa: CASSQWGEGEQFF

j_call: TRBJ1-5
clone_size: NA
v_call: TRBV12-3/TRBV12-4
d_call: TRBD1
cdr3_nt: TGTGCCAGCAGCGGGACAGGGGGGGGCTATCAGCCCCAGCATTTT
cdr3_aa: CASSGTGGGYQPQHF

j_call: TRBJ2-1
clone_size: NA
v_call: TRBV9
d_call: NA
cdr3_nt: TGTGCCAGCAGCGTTGAGGGACGTAGGTGGAATGAGCAGTTCTTC
cdr3_aa: CASSVEGRRWNEQFF

j_call: TRBJ2-7
clone_size: NA
v_call: TRBV9
d_call: TRBD1
cdr3_nt: TGTGCCAGCAGCCCCCACCGGGACAGGGGTAACGAGCAGTACTTC
cdr3_aa: CASSPHRDRGNEQYF

j_call: TRBJ2-1
clone_size: NA
v_call: TRBV10-3
d_call: TRBD2
cdr3_nt: TGTGCCATCAGTGCGGGACTAGCTCCGAGTAAGGATGAGCAGTTCTTC
cdr3_aa: CAISAGLAPSKDEQFF

j_call: TRBJ2-1
clone_size: NA
v_call: TRBV24-1
d_call: NA
cdr3_nt: TGTGCCACCAGTGATCCTGACAGCGCGGGGTACAATGAGCAGTTCTTC
cdr3_aa: CATSDPDSAGYNEQFF

j_call: TRBJ1-2
clone_size: NA
v_call: TRBV20-1
d_call: NA
cdr3_nt: TGCAGTGCTGAGGGGGGACTGATTCGCGGCTACACCTTC
cdr3_aa: CSAEGGLIRGYTF

j_call: TRBJ1-1
clone_size: NA
v_call: TRBV7-2
d_call: NA
cdr3_nt: TGTGCCAGCAGCCTCGTCGGACGGGCCGGGGGCACTGAAGCTTTCTTT
cdr3_aa: CASSLVGRAGGTEAFF

j_call: TRBJ1-1
clone_size: NA
v_call: TRBV15
d_call: NA
cdr3_nt: TGTGCCACCAGCCTACCCTCGGGTGGGCCCCTGGGAGCTTTCTTT
cdr3_aa: CATSLPSGGPLGAFF

j_call: TRBJ2-1
clone_size: once
v_call: TRBV24-1
d_call: TRBD2
cdr3_nt: TGTGCCACCAGTGATCTGGGGAAGAGCGGGAGGAATGGGCAGTTCTTC
cdr3_aa: CATSDLGKSGRNGQFF

j_call: TRBJ2-1
clone_size: few
v_call: TRBV20-1
d_call: NA
cdr3_nt: TGCAGTGCTAGAGCCTTTGGTTACAATGAGCAGTTCTTC
cdr3_aa: CSARAFGYNEQFF

j_call: TRBJ2-1
clone_size: NA
v_call: TRBV5-1
d_call: TRBD2
cdr3_nt: TGCGCCAGCAGCTCCCAAGCGGGAGAGGGCCGGAATGAGCAGTTCTTC
cdr3_aa: CASSSQAGEGRNEQFF

j_call: TRBJ2-1
clone_size: NA
v_call: TRBV7-8
d_call: TRBD2
cdr3_nt: TGTGCCAGCAGCCCACTAGGGACTAGCTCCTACAATGAGCAGTTCTTC
cdr3_aa: CASSPLGTSSYNEQFF

j_call: TRBJ2-1
clone_size: few
v_call: TRBV5-1
d_call: TRBD2
cdr3_nt: TGCGCCAGCAGCGCAAGACTAGCGGGAGTGGGCGAGCAGTTCTTC
cdr3_aa: CASSARLAGVGEQFF

j_call: TRBJ2-1
clone_size: NA
v_call: TRBV29-1
d_call: NA
cdr3_nt: TGCAGCGTTGACGGCGGGAAAAGCTCCTACAATGAGCAGTTCTTC
cdr3_aa: CSVDGGKSSYNEQFF

j_call: TRBJ2-7
clone_size: once
v_call: TRBV29-1
d_call: NA
cdr3_nt: TGCAGCGTTGTGCCGGACTTACTCGTCTACGAGCAGTACTTC
cdr3_aa: CSVVPDLLVYEQYF

j_call: TRBJ2-4
clone_size: few
v_call: TRBV7-9
d_call: NA
cdr3_nt: TGTGCCAGCAGCGCCGACTCGGAAAACATTCAGTACTTC
cdr3_aa: CASSADSENIQYF

j_call: TRBJ2-1
clone_size: NA
v_call: TRBV5-1
d_call: TRBD2
cdr3_nt: TGCGCCAGCAGCTTCCTAGCGGGGGGGCCGGGCAATGAGCAGTTCTTC
cdr3_aa: CASSFLAGGPGNEQFF

j_call: TRBJ1-2
clone_size: few
v_call: TRBV4-2
d_call: NA
cdr3_nt: TGTGCCAGCAGCCAAGATCGCGGGTCCGGGGCTAACTATGGCTACACCTTC
cdr3_aa: CASSQDRGSGANYGYTF

j_call: TRBJ1-1
clone_size: NA
v_call: TRBV12-3/TRBV12-4
d_call: TRBD1
cdr3_nt: TGTGCCAGCAGTTGGACAGGGGCTGAAGCTTTCTTT
cdr3_aa: CASSWTGAEAFF

j_call: TRBJ1-2
clone_size: NA
v_call: TRBV3-1
d_call: TRBD1
cdr3_nt: TGTGCCAGCAGCCGCCGGACAGGGATGGATGGCTACACCTTC
cdr3_aa: CASSRRTGMDGYTF

j_call: TRBJ2-5
clone_size: NA
v_call: TRBV2
d_call: NA
cdr3_nt: TGTGCCAGCAGCCGGGAGACCCAAGAGACCCAGTACTTC
cdr3_aa: CASSRETQETQYF

j_call: TRBJ1-1
clone_size: NA
v_call: TRBV25-1
d_call: NA
cdr3_nt: TGTGCCAGCAGTCGATTTGGTACGTTGGGGACTGAAGCTTTCTTT
cdr3_aa: CASSRFGTLGTEAFF

j_call: TRBJ1-2
clone_size: few
v_call: TRBV5-1
d_call: NA
cdr3_nt: TGCGCCAGCAGCTTGGTTGCGGAGTATGGCTACACCTTC
cdr3_aa: CASSLVAEYGYTF

j_call: TRBJ2-1
clone_size: few
v_call: TRBV20-1
d_call: NA
cdr3_nt: TGCAGTGCTAGCCCCTGGGGTTGGACCTACAATGAGCAGTTCTTC
cdr3_aa: CSASPWGWTYNEQFF

j_call: TRBJ2-7
clone_size: NA
v_call: TRBV5-1
d_call: TRBD1
cdr3_nt: TGCGCCAGCAGCTTGGGGGGGACAGGGGGCGCTACCTACAATGAGCAGTACTTC
cdr3_aa: CASSLGGTGGATYNEQYF

j_call: TRBJ2-1
clone_size: few
v_call: TRBV7-6
d_call: NA
cdr3_nt: TGTGCCAGCAGCTTAGCTTTGGCCTTGGTTAGCTCCTACAATGAGCAGTTCTTC
cdr3_aa: CASSLALALVSSYNEQFF

j_call: TRBJ2-7
clone_size: NA
v_call: TRBV29-1
d_call: NA
cdr3_nt: TGCGGCGTTGGCGTCTCTGGCGAGCAGTACTTC
cdr3_aa: CGVGVSGEQYF

j_call: TRBJ2-1
clone_size: few
v_call: TRBV12-3/TRBV12-4
d_call: NA
cdr3_nt: TGTGCCAGCAGAGTGGGTCCCCCTGATGAGCAGTTCTTC
cdr3_aa: CASRVGPPDEQFF

j_call: TRBJ1-4
clone_size: NA
v_call: TRBV5-5
d_call: NA
cdr3_nt: TGTGCCAGCAGCTGGCGGGCAGGGTTAGCAACTAATGAAAAACTGTTTTTT
cdr3_aa: CASSWRAGLATNEKLFF

j_call: TRBJ1-1
clone_size: NA
v_call: TRBV7-2
d_call: NA
cdr3_nt: TGTGCCAGCAGCCCGAAAGGGGGGAACACTGAAGCTTTCTTT
cdr3_aa: CASSPKGGNTEAFF

j_call: TRBJ2-7
clone_size: few
v_call: TRBV29-1
d_call: TRBD2
cdr3_nt: TGCAGCGTTAGCGGGAGGGCAAGAAACGAGCAGTACTTC
cdr3_aa: CSVSGRARNEQYF

j_call: TRBJ2-7
clone_size: NA
v_call: TRBV5-6
d_call: NA
cdr3_nt: TGTGCCAGCAGCCCTGGGTGGGGAACCTACGAGCAGTACTTC
cdr3_aa: CASSPGWGTYEQYF

j_call: TRBJ1-2
clone_size: NA
v_call: TRBV29-1
d_call: NA
cdr3_nt: TGCAGCGGTGACACGCAGGGCGAAGGCTACACCTTC
cdr3_aa: CSGDTQGEGYTF

j_call: TRBJ2-7
clone_size: few
v_call: TRBV4-2
d_call: NA
cdr3_nt: TGTGCCAGCAGCCAAGTGCAGGGAGGATCCTACGAGCAGTACTTC
cdr3_aa: CASSQVQGGSYEQYF

j_call: TRBJ2-3
clone_size: few
v_call: TRBV5-1
d_call: NA
cdr3_nt: TGCGCCAGCAGCTTGACTATCACGGATACGCAGTATTTT
cdr3_aa: CASSLTITDTQYF